This is a list of T cell receptor beta chains from one sample in a study of shared clonotypes between healthy human individuals. The protocol was immunoSEQ multiplex PCR, while the TCRdb copy is restricted to in-frame clones and leaves out a portion. The table has 600,000 to 750,000 clones, 60% to 80% seen once. Input material: memory CD4+ T cells sorted from blood. The receptors were gathered from a woman aged 25 to 39 in good health. CDR3s include the opening cysteine and the closing phenylalanine or tryptophan. The D gene is left open where the match is weak. Clone size is not always given. Where it is, it says once, few, many or a class for expanded clones.

v_gene	j_gene	d_gene	abundance	CDR3nt	CDR3aa
TRBV5-1	TRBJ2-1	NA	NA	TGCGCCAGCAGCTCCCTACAAGTTGGGGCCGGCTACAATGAGCAGTTCTTC	CASSSLQVGAGYNEQFF
TRBV4-1	TRBJ2-2	TRBD1	NA	TGCGCCAGCAGCCGAGGGACAGCGAACACCGGGGAGCTGTTTTTT	CASSRGTANTGELFF
TRBV5-1	TRBJ1-5	TRBD1	NA	TGCGCCAGCAGCTTGGGTACAGGGGCTCAGCCCCAGCATTTT	CASSLGTGAQPQHF
TRBV28	TRBJ2-3	TRBD2	NA	TGTGCCAGCAGGACACTAGCGGGTGCAGATACGCAGTATTTT	CASRTLAGADTQYF
TRBV30	TRBJ2-1	TRBD2	few	TGTGCCTGGATCCGGGCCGGGAGGAGAACCTACAATGAGCAGTTCTTC	CAWIRAGRRTYNEQFF
TRBV27	TRBJ2-1	NA	NA	TGTGCCAGCAGTTTCGGCGGCGGCTCCTACAATGAGCAGTTCTTC	CASSFGGGSYNEQFF
TRBV19	TRBJ2-7	TRBD1	NA	TGTGCCAGTAGTAGACCCACAGGGGCCGGCGAGCAGTACTTC	CASSRPTGAGEQYF
TRBV28	TRBJ2-1	TRBD2	NA	TGTGCCAGCAGTTTTCCTAGCGGGAGGGTAAAGGATGAGCAGTTCTTC	CASSFPSGRVKDEQFF
TRBV6-5	TRBJ2-3	NA	NA	TGTGCCAGCAGTTACTCTATGGAAGATACGCAGTATTTT	CASSYSMEDTQYF
TRBV28	TRBJ1-2	NA	NA	TGTGCCAGCAGTTTTGGTGGGGCCGGCTCGGGAGGGTACACCTTC	CASSFGGAGSGGYTF
TRBV7-9	TRBJ2-1	TRBD2	NA	TGTGCCAGCAGCTTAGTTACTAGCGGGAGGGGGCCCATCGGGAATGAGCAGTTCTTC	CASSLVTSGRGPIGNEQFF
TRBV19	TRBJ2-7	TRBD2	NA	TGTGCCAGTGCGCCGGGACTAGCGTCCTACGAGCAGTACTTC	CASAPGLASYEQYF
TRBV27	TRBJ1-2	NA	few	TGTGCCAGCAGTTTAGGAGCAGGGGTCTATGGCTACACCTTC	CASSLGAGVYGYTF
TRBV2	TRBJ1-1	NA	few	TGTGCCAGCAGGGTAATGAACACTGAAGCTTTCTTT	CASRVMNTEAFF
TRBV10-1	TRBJ1-5	NA	many	TGCGCCAGCAGCGTAGGGCCCTTTAAAGACCCGAATTCCGGGGAGGGGAGCAATCAGCCCCAGCATTTT	CASSVGPFKDPNSGEGSNQPQHF
TRBV28	TRBJ2-6	NA	NA	TGTGCCAGCAGTACAGGAGGCTCTGGGGCCAACGTCCTGACTTTC	CASSTGGSGANVLTF
TRBV7-9	TRBJ1-2	NA	NA	TGTGCCACCCAGCCCTTCGTCTATGGCTACACCTTC	CATQPFVYGYTF
TRBV5-3	TRBJ1-6	NA	NA	TGTGCCAGAAGGCCCTTAGTTCTCTATAATTCACCCCTCCACTTT	CARRPLVLYNSPLHF
TRBV4-2	TRBJ1-4	TRBD1	NA	TGTGCCAGCAGCCCACAGGGGATAAGTGAAAAACTGTTTTTT	CASSPQGISEKLFF
TRBV27	TRBJ2-7	TRBD2	NA	TGTGCCAGCAGCCCCTGGGGGAGGGCGGGTGAGCAGTACTTC	CASSPWGRAGEQYF
TRBV5-1	TRBJ2-7	NA	NA	TGCGCCAGCAGCTTTACCCGGGACTCTACCTACGAGCAGTACTTC	CASSFTRDSTYEQYF
TRBV6-5	TRBJ2-1	NA	NA	TGTGCCAGCAGTTACTCGAAAACTTTTTACAATGAGCAGTTCTTC	CASSYSKTFYNEQFF
TRBV5-8	TRBJ2-2	NA	NA	TGTGCCAGCAGTCTCGTTTGGGGTAGCACCGGGGAGCTGTTTTTT	CASSLVWGSTGELFF
TRBV13	TRBJ1-1	NA	NA	TGTGCCAGCAGCCGGCGGACAGATCTGAACACTGAAGCTTTCTTT	CASSRRTDLNTEAFF
TRBV27	TRBJ2-7	TRBD1	NA	TGTGCCAGCAGTTTAGGGACAGGCCCCTACGAGCAGTACTTC	CASSLGTGPYEQYF
TRBV7-8	TRBJ2-3	TRBD2	few	TGTGCCAGCAGCCTGCGGACTAGCGGGAACACAGATACGCAGTATTTT	CASSLRTSGNTDTQYF
TRBV28	TRBJ1-2	NA	NA	TGTGCCACCCACCGGAGGGCCCTAGCCTCTTATGGCTACACCTTC	CATHRRALASYGYTF
TRBV5-4	TRBJ2-7	NA	NA	TGTGCCAGCAGCAACGCCTACGAGCAGTACTTC	CASSNAYEQYF
TRBV10-3	TRBJ2-5	TRBD2	NA	TGTGCCATCAGCATCGGACTAGCGGGAGGGGGCCAAGAGACCCAGTACTTC	CAISIGLAGGGQETQYF
TRBV9	TRBJ2-1	NA	NA	TGTGCCAGCAGCGTTTCTGTAGCCAATGAGCAGTTCTTC	CASSVSVANEQFF